The next 9 T cell receptor beta chains were all read from a single sample in a study of blood T cell repertoires in COVID-19. TCRdb's copy holds only in-frame clones and misses some; the assay was immunoSEQ multiplex PCR. The data contain roughly 240,000 clones, almost 85% of them singletons. The sequencing input was PBMCs or T cells enriched from blood (not recorded which). These receptor sequences come from a woman between 45 and 60 years old with acute COVID-19.

The V call is TRBV6-5, the J call TRBJ1-2, with D maybe TRBD1 (6 bases). CDR3 length: 16 residues. Per the germline V gene, CDR1 is MNHEY and CDR2 is SVGAGI. Trimming took off 0 bases at V and 1 base at J, with 12 bases between the two ends. The CDR3 sequence is CASSYSGGAFNYGYTF. The CDR3 DNA reads as TGTGCCAGCAGTTACTCTGGGGGGGCCTTTAACTATGGCTACACCTTC.

The chain is built from TRBV30 and TRBJ1-6, with TRBD1 matching over 8 bases. The CDR3 is 16 residues long. V trimming: 0 bases; J trimming: 6 bases; junction bases outside the gene matches: 7. Germline V gene data show CDR1 as GTSNPN and CDR2 as SVGIG (reference sequence). CDR3 residues: CAWSVQFGQGNSPLHF. CDR3 in DNA: TGTGCCTGGAGTGTACAATTTGGACAGGGTAATTCACCCCTCCACTTT.

The chain combines TRBV4-3 with TRBJ2-1; D remains ambiguous. V lost 1 base and J lost 7, with 5 bases in between. This CDR3 has 12 amino acids. Germline lookup yields CDR1 LGHNA and CDR2 YSLEER. CDR3 sequence: CASSQGQNEQFF. In nucleotides, the CDR3 is TGCGCCAGCAGCCAAGGGCAGAATGAGCAGTTCTTC.

This rearrangement joins TRBV5-4 to TRBJ1-1; D call uncertain. Trimming stripped 3 bases from V and 1 base from J, with 7 bases between. The CDR3 is 13 residues long. The germline CDR1 and CDR2 sequences are SGHNT and YYREEE (reference sequence). CDR3 loop: CASSSLGNTEAFF. Written as DNA, the CDR3 is TGTGCCAGCAGCTCGCTCGGGAACACTGAAGCTTTCTTT. Variable domain in full (rest from reference TRBV5-4 and TRBJ1-1): ETGVTQSPTHLIKTRGQQVTLRCSSQSGHNTVSWYQQALGQGPQFIFQYYREEENGRGNFPPRFSGLQFPNYSSELNVNALELDDSALYLCASSSLGNTEAFFGQGTRLTVV.

For this clone: The sample carries other DNA sequences with the same CDR3. V gene TRBV18 combines with J gene TRBJ1-5; weak D call: TRBD1 (5 bases). V was clipped by 2 bases and J by 0 bases, with 8 bases between them. This CDR3 comprises 15 residues. CDR1 and CDR2 from the germline V gene are KGHSH and LQKENI. CDR3 DNA sequence: TGTGCCAGCTCACCAGACAGCAATAGCAATCAGCCCCAGCATTTT. This sequence encodes CASSPDSNSNQPQHF.

The gene calls are TRBV6-5 and TRBJ2-1, with 9 bases fitting TRBD2. After removal of 2 bases from V and 3 bases from J, the junction contained 2 bases not matched to a gene. CDR1 is MNHEY and CDR2 is SVGAGI in the germline V gene. The CDR3 sequence is 15 residues long. CDR3 DNA sequence: TGTGCCAGCAGTTACAGGACTAGCGTCTACAATGAGCAGTTCTTC. This sequence encodes CASSYRTSVYNEQFF.

This clone has just one count. This chain joins TRBV30 and TRBJ1-1; 8 bases fit TRBD1. With V trimmed by 4 bases and J by 5 bases, 9 bases remained unmatched. CDR3 length equals 14 residues. Germline lookup yields CDR1 GTSNPN and CDR2 SVGIG (reference sequence). CDR3 sequence (DNA): TGTGCCTGGACCCCAGGGGGCGCGGGGACTGAAGCTTTCTTT. This translates into CAWTPGGAGTEAFF.

This chain joins TRBV2 and TRBJ1-6; 8 nucleotides agree with TRBD1. In germline, CDR1 is SNHLY, CDR2 FYNNEI. V shed 3 bases, J shed 9 bases, and the junction held 4 bases outside the gene matches. The CDR3 sequence is 14 residues long. CDR3 protein: CASSDRGPFSPLHF. The CDR3 DNA follows: TGTGCCAGCAGTGACAGGGGGCCTTTTTCACCCCTCCACTTT.

The chain uses TRBV27 and TRBJ1-4; 9 positions agree with TRBD1. V dropped 4 bases and J dropped 4; count of bases not matched to a gene: 1. From germline, CDR1 is MNHEY and CDR2 SMNVEV (reference sequence). This CDR3 has 14 amino acids. The CDR3 protein is CASSWTGVNEKLFF. As DNA, the CDR3 is TGTGCCAGCAGTTGGACAGGGGTTAATGAAAAACTGTTTTTT.